This is a list of T cell receptor beta chains from one sample in a study of T cells in localized non-small cell lung cancer. Method: immunoSEQ multiplex PCR; TCRdb's copy keeps in-frame clones and lacks some. The table has some 11,000 clones, 82% seen once; the top ten hold roughly a fifth. Material: peripheral blood mononuclear cells, obtained before any cancer treatment. The receptors stem from a female donor at least 60 years old with stage II lung adenocarcinoma. The CDR3 runs from the conserved cysteine through the conserved F or W. D genes are given only for firm matches. A clone size is listed for some rows: how often the clone was seen (once, few, many), or a class if it is expanded.

j_gene	v_gene	d_gene	abundance	CDR3aa	CDR3nt
TRBJ1-1	TRBV2	.	.	CASSRSGQPNTEAFF	TGTGCCAGCAGCCGAAGCGGACAGCCGAACACTGAAGCTTTCTTT
TRBJ1-3	TRBV7-9	.	.	CASSLGGYSGNTIYF	TGTGCCAGCAGCTTGGGCGGGTACTCTGGAAACACCATATATTTT
TRBJ1-3	TRBV7-9	.	once	CASSRLTGLGGNTIYF	TGTGCCAGCAGCCGACTTACAGGGTTGGGGGGAAACACCATATATTTT
TRBJ2-1	TRBV7-2	TRBD2	.	CASSRTSGVYNEQFF	TGTGCCAGCAGCCGGACTAGCGGGGTATACAATGAGCAGTTCTTC
TRBJ1-6	TRBV4-1	.	.	CASSQPTETLNSPLHF	TGCGCCAGCAGCCAACCGACGGAAACCCTCAATTCACCCCTCCACTTT
TRBJ1-1	TRBV18	.	.	CASSPTPRNTEAFF	TGTGCCAGCTCACCAACCCCCAGAAACACTGAAGCTTTCTTT
TRBJ2-1	TRBV9	TRBD2	.	CASSTSPTSVYNEQFF	TGTGCCAGCAGCACCTCCCCGACTAGCGTTTACAATGAGCAGTTCTTC
TRBJ2-5	TRBV6-6	TRBD1	.	CASSIDREETQYF	TGTGCCAGCAGCATCGACAGGGAAGAGACCCAGTACTTC
TRBJ1-1	TRBV4-3	.	.	CASSQDRNTEAFF	TGCGCCAGCAGCCAGGACAGGAACACTGAAGCTTTCTTT
TRBJ1-1	TRBV7-2	TRBD1	.	CASRSDRGLTEAFF	TGTGCCAGCAGATCGGACAGGGGGCTCACTGAAGCTTTCTTT
TRBJ2-1	TRBV15	.	.	CATSRDSPYNEQFF	TGTGCCACCAGCAGAGATAGTCCTTACAATGAGCAGTTCTTC
TRBJ2-6	TRBV10-1	.	.	CASSESGANVLTF	TGCGCCAGCAGTGAGTCTGGAGCCAACGTCCTGACTTTC